The 3 T cell receptor beta chains presented below share a single source sample, sequenced in a study of tumor-infiltrating lymphocytes in primary liver carcinoma. Priming with a constant-region primer yielded TCR beta cDNA from around 540 ng total RNA. Libraries of TCR beta came from three nested multiplex PCR rounds with slightly modified ARM-PCR. A C-beta reverse primer and TRBV1-TRBV30 forward primers served in each of the first two PCR rounds, at 9 to 10 cycles apiece. One entry per CDR3 protein, called by TCRdb with MiXCR from the multiplex PCR reads. Of some 110,000 distinct CDR3 sequences in the sample, approximately 64% were seen once. Total RNA and DNA came together from around 20-30 mg of bulk tissue without cell sorting. The specimen sequenced was liver tumor tissue from sampling region 3. Noted subset: tumor region T3, left-lateral pole. These receptors were collected from a woman aged 55-70 years with primary liver carcinoma and hepatitis B virus infection.

With regard to this clonotype: A read error may be the cause here, since a much bigger clone is one base away. The chain uses TRBV5-1 and TRBJ2-7; D may correspond to TRBD1 or TRBD2 (5 bases each). V lost 4 bases to trimming and J lost 9 bases, with 23 bases between them. Germline V gives CDR1 SGHRS, CDR2 YFSETQ. The CDR3 runs 15 residues. CDR3 coding DNA: TGCGCCAGCAGCGCCTGGGACCTTGGGCCTCCCGGGCAGTACTTC. Translating gives CASSAWDLGPPGQYF.

This clonotype occurred many times. V is TRBV29-1 and J is TRBJ1-1; maybe TRBD1 (5 bases). The germline V gene has CDR1 SQVTM and CDR2 ANQGSEA. The CDR3 runs to 13 residues. With 4 bases removed from V and 5 bases from J, the gap between germline ends came to 14 bases. CDR3 DNA sequence: TGCAGCGTTGTCGGGGGAGTTAGGACTGAAGCTTTCTTT. Translating it yields CSVVGGVRTEAFF.

Comment on this clonotype: A much larger clone lies a single base off, so this may be a read error. This chain links TRBV6-2 or TRBV6-3 with TRBJ2-2; TRBD2 aligns across 9 bases. V dropped 4 bases and J dropped 7; count of bases not matched to a gene: 10. The CDR3 is 16 residues long. Germline V CDR1 and CDR2: MNHEY, SVGEGT. CDR3: CASSSLAGAAIGELFF. CDR3 bases: TGTGCCAGCAGTTCGTTAGCGGGAGCGGCCATCGGGGAGCTGTTTTTT.